This record concerns one TCR beta chain sequence. V dropped 0 bases and J dropped 3; count of bases not matched to a gene: 1. The CDR3 totals 15 residues. In germline, CDR1 is LGHNA, CDR2 YNFKEQ. The data were taken from a study of T cell changes during pregnancy in multiple sclerosis. Measured with immunoSEQ multiplex PCR; TCRdb has only the in-frame clones, and not every one. The sample includes roughly 100,000 clones, roughly nine tenths of them seen just once. The sequence came from a female donor in good health, enrolled as a control in a pregnancy study. The sample in question was peripheral blood, obtained after pregnancy. V usage is TRBV4-2 and J usage is TRBJ1-4, with TRBD1 matching 7 bases. CDR3 amino acids: CASSQDQGANEKLFF. The CDR3 DNA follows: TGTGCCAGCAGCCAAGATCAGGGGGCTAATGAAAAACTGTTTTTT.